A selection of T cell receptor beta chains follows, all from one sample in a study of T cell responses to AZD1222 COVID-19 vaccine. Sequencing was performed with immunoSEQ multiplex PCR; in TCRdb, only in-frame clones are kept and a portion is missing. This sample has about 130,000 clones, with more than 75% found just once. The material was peripheral blood, obtained on day 0 of AZD1222 vaccination. The receptors come from an adult in good health. Both conserved end residues are part of each CDR3. The D gene is left open where the match is weak. A clone size is listed for some rows: how often the clone was seen (once, few, many), or a class if it is expanded.

d_gene: .; v_gene: TRBV7-6; abundance: .; len: 15; j_gene: TRBJ2-1; CDR3nt: TGTGCCAGCAGCGGGGAGGGGGTCGGGGACAATGAGCAGTTCTTC; CDR3aa: CASSGEGVGDNEQFF
d_gene: TRBD1; v_gene: TRBV4-3; abundance: once; len: 16; j_gene: TRBJ2-7; CDR3nt: TGCGCCAGCAGCCAGGCGGTGGGGACAGCTTATTCCCAGCAGTACTTC; CDR3aa: CASSQAVGTAYSQQYF
d_gene: TRBD1; v_gene: TRBV18; abundance: .; len: 17; j_gene: TRBJ1-3; CDR3nt: TGTGCCAGCTCACCATCTGGGACAGGGATGCGGGGAAACACCATATATTTT; CDR3aa: CASSPSGTGMRGNTIYF
d_gene: TRBD1; v_gene: TRBV7-9; abundance: .; len: 15; j_gene: TRBJ2-7; CDR3nt: TGTGCCAGCAGCTTAGTGGGTCAGGGGGCCTACGAGCAGTACTTC; CDR3aa: CASSLVGQGAYEQYF
d_gene: .; v_gene: TRBV23-1; abundance: .; len: 14; j_gene: TRBJ1-1; CDR3nt: TGCGCCAGCTTTTCGGGTGGAATGAACACTGAAGCTTTCTTT; CDR3aa: CASFSGGMNTEAFF
d_gene: TRBD2; v_gene: TRBV7-2; abundance: .; len: 14; j_gene: TRBJ2-7; CDR3nt: TGTGCCAGCAGACCGGGACTAGCGGGATACGAGCAGTACTTC; CDR3aa: CASRPGLAGYEQYF
d_gene: TRBD2; v_gene: TRBV19; abundance: .; len: 17; j_gene: TRBJ2-3; CDR3nt: TGTGCCAGTAGTAGAGGACTAGCGGGGGCCAGCACAGATACGCAGTATTTT; CDR3aa: CASSRGLAGASTDTQYF
d_gene: .; v_gene: TRBV7-3; abundance: once; len: 15; j_gene: TRBJ2-1; CDR3nt: TGTGCCAGCAGCTTACGTGGGGGCCAATATGATGAGCAGTTCTTC; CDR3aa: CASSLRGGQYDEQFF
d_gene: .; v_gene: TRBV28; abundance: .; len: 13; j_gene: TRBJ1-2; CDR3nt: TGTGCCAGCAGTTTGCCAGGGCGCTATGGCTACACCTTC; CDR3aa: CASSLPGRYGYTF
d_gene: .; v_gene: TRBV6-6; abundance: once; len: 13; j_gene: TRBJ1-4; CDR3nt: TGTGCCAGCATGAGGTCTACGGGTGAAAAACTGTTTTTT; CDR3aa: CASMRSTGEKLFF
d_gene: .; v_gene: TRBV5-4; abundance: .; len: 12; j_gene: TRBJ1-2; CDR3nt: TGTGCCAGCAGCTTGTGGGGCTATGGCTACACCTTC; CDR3aa: CASSLWGYGYTF
d_gene: TRBD1; v_gene: TRBV28; abundance: .; len: 16; j_gene: TRBJ1-2; CDR3nt: TGTGCCAGCAGTCCCCCACGGACAGGGACGTTATATGGCTACACCTTC; CDR3aa: CASSPPRTGTLYGYTF
d_gene: TRBD1; v_gene: TRBV4-3; abundance: .; len: 18; j_gene: TRBJ2-1; CDR3nt: TGCGCCAGCAGCCAAGATGCTTTTCGGCAGGGGGCTTACAATGAGCAGTTCTTC; CDR3aa: CASSQDAFRQGAYNEQFF
d_gene: TRBD1; v_gene: TRBV5-5; abundance: .; len: 15; j_gene: TRBJ1-4; CDR3nt: TGTGCCAGCAGCTTGGGGCGACAGGGTCATGAAAAACTGTTTTTT; CDR3aa: CASSLGRQGHEKLFF
d_gene: .; v_gene: TRBV5-6; abundance: .; len: 14; j_gene: TRBJ1-5; CDR3nt: TGTGCCAGCAGCTTCGAGGGGTCGGGTCAGCCCCAGCATTTT; CDR3aa: CASSFEGSGQPQHF
d_gene: .; v_gene: TRBV28; abundance: .; len: 10; j_gene: TRBJ1-1; CDR3nt: TGTGCCACCCAGAACACTGAAGCTTTCTTT; CDR3aa: CATQNTEAFF
d_gene: .; v_gene: TRBV10-1; abundance: .; len: 11; j_gene: TRBJ2-7; CDR3nt: TGCGCCAGCTCCGGTATCAACGAGCAGTACTTC; CDR3aa: CASSGINEQYF
d_gene: .; v_gene: TRBV18; abundance: .; len: 12; j_gene: TRBJ1-2; CDR3nt: TGTGCCAGCTCACCAGGGCACGAGGGCTACACCTTC; CDR3aa: CASSPGHEGYTF
d_gene: TRBD2; v_gene: TRBV4-3; abundance: .; len: 16; j_gene: TRBJ2-7; CDR3nt: TGCGCCAGCAGCACCCTAACGGGAGCGGGGACTTACGAGCAGTACTTC; CDR3aa: CASSTLTGAGTYEQYF
d_gene: .; v_gene: TRBV7-8; abundance: once; len: 13; j_gene: TRBJ2-5; CDR3nt: TGTGCCAGCACCACGACTAGGATCGAGACCCAGTACTTC; CDR3aa: CASTTTRIETQYF
d_gene: .; v_gene: TRBV10-3; abundance: .; len: 13; j_gene: TRBJ1-2; CDR3nt: TGTGCCATCAGTGAGTCGGAGGGCTCTGGCTACACCTTC; CDR3aa: CAISESEGSGYTF
d_gene: .; v_gene: TRBV5-1; abundance: few; len: 12; j_gene: TRBJ1-2; CDR3nt: TGCGCCAGCAGCGAGGACCCCTATGGCTACACCTTC; CDR3aa: CASSEDPYGYTF
d_gene: TRBD1; v_gene: TRBV13; abundance: .; len: 17; j_gene: TRBJ2-1; CDR3nt: TGTGCCAGCAGCTTAGGGCTTATCGACAGGGGAGACAATGAGCAGTTCTTC; CDR3aa: CASSLGLIDRGDNEQFF
d_gene: TRBD2; v_gene: TRBV6-6; abundance: .; len: 15; j_gene: TRBJ2-1; CDR3nt: TGTGCCAGCGTTAAGACTAGCGGGGGGAACAATGAGCAGTTCTTC; CDR3aa: CASVKTSGGNNEQFF
d_gene: .; v_gene: TRBV6-2/TRBV6-3; abundance: .; len: 16; j_gene: TRBJ1-5; CDR3nt: TGTGCCAGCAGTTACCCTCCCGGGGGTGGGAATCAGCCCCAGCATTTT; CDR3aa: CASSYPPGGGNQPQHF
d_gene: .; v_gene: TRBV12-3/TRBV12-4; abundance: .; len: 12; j_gene: TRBJ2-7; CDR3nt: TGTGCCAGCAGTTTAATGAGGGGAGAGCAGTACTTC; CDR3aa: CASSLMRGEQYF
d_gene: .; v_gene: TRBV7-7; abundance: .; len: 13; j_gene: TRBJ1-4; CDR3nt: TGTGCTAGCAGCTTAGATCGCTCGGGAAAACTGTTTTTT; CDR3aa: CASSLDRSGKLFF
d_gene: TRBD1; v_gene: TRBV19; abundance: .; len: 15; j_gene: TRBJ1-5; CDR3nt: TGTGCCAGTAGTATAGAGGACAGGGGGAATCAGCCCCAGCATTTT; CDR3aa: CASSIEDRGNQPQHF
d_gene: .; v_gene: TRBV6-2/TRBV6-3; abundance: .; len: 16; j_gene: TRBJ2-5; CDR3nt: TGTGCCAGCAGTCGCCATGGGGCGGGACGCCAAGAGACCCAGTACTTC; CDR3aa: CASSRHGAGRQETQYF